This T cell receptor (beta chain) appears in the sequencing data of a study of kidney transplant recipient with SARS-CoV-2 infection. In TCRdb, the reads were re-called with MiXCR into one record per CDR3 protein. The sample includes approximately 250,000 distinct CDR3 sequences, around 30% of them seen just once. This clonotype was detected many times. The V end lost 4 bases, the J end lost 3 bases, and 13 bases lay between the germline ends. The CDR3 is 13 amino acids. The V gene's germline CDR1 is GTSNPN and CDR2 SVGIG (reference sequence). The chain couples TRBV30 to TRBJ2-7, with unresolved D. This TCR was sampled from a male patient aged 25-45 years who had COVID-19 and was a kidney transplant recipient. The graft donor may have given rise to some T cells. The source was a blood sample, collected at baseline and on roughly day 110 from a kidney transplant recipient. CDR3 sequence reads: CAWIDTSFYEQYF. The DNA of the CDR3 is TGTGCCTGGATAGACACTTCCTTCTACGAGCAGTACTTC. Based on the CDR3 plus reference TRBV30 and TRBJ2-7, the full variable domain is SQTIHQWPATLVQPVGSPLSLECTVEGTSNPNLYWYRQAAGRGLQLLFYSVGIGQISSEVPQNLSASRPQDRQFILSSKKLLLSDSGFYLCAWIDTSFYEQYFGPGTRLTVT.